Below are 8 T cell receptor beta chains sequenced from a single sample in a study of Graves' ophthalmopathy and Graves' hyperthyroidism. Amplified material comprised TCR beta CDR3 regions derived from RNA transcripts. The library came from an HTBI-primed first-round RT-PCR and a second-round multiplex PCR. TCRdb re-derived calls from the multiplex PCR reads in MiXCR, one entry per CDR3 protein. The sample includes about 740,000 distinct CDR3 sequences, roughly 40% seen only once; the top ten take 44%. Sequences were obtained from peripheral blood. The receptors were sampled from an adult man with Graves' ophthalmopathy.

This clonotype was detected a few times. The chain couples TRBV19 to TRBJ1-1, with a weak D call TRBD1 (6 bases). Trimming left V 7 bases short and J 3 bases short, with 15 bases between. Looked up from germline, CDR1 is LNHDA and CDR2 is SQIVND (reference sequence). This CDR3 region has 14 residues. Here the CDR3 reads CASIPTGGYTEAFF. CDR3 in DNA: TGTGCCAGTATTCCGACGGGGGGCTACACTGAAGCTTTCTTT.

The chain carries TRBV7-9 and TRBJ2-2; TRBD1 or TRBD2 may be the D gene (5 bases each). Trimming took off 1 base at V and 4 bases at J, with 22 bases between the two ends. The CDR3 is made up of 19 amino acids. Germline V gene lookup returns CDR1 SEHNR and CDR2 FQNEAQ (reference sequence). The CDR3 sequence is CASSLVGYTGRIGTGELFF. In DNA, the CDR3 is TGTGCCAGCAGCTTAGTCGGCTATACGGGGCGTATCGGCACCGGGGAGCTGTTTTTT.

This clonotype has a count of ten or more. CDR3 protein: CASSEQGVDGYTF. The CDR3 nucleotides are TGTGCCAGCAGTGAACAGGGAGTAGACGGCTACACCTTC. The chain combines TRBV25-1 with TRBJ1-2; possibly TRBD1 for D (5 bases). Germline-derived CDR1 and CDR2 are MGHDK and SYGVNS. The CDR3 covers 13 residues. V lost 2 bases, J lost 8 bases, and 12 bases lay in between.

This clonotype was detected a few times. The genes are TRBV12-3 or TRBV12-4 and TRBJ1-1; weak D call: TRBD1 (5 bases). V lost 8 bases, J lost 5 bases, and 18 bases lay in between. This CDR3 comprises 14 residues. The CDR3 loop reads CASGPNRRGTEAFF. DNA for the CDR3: TGTGCCAGCGGGCCGAACAGGCGGGGGACTGAAGCTTTCTTT.

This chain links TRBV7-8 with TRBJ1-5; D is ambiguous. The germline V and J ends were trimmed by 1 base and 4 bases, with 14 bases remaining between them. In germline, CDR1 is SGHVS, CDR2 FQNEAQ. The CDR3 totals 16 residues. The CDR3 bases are TGTGCCAGCAGCTTAGATCGAGGAGGACCAAATCAGCCCCAGCATTTT. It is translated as CASSLDRGGPNQPQHF.

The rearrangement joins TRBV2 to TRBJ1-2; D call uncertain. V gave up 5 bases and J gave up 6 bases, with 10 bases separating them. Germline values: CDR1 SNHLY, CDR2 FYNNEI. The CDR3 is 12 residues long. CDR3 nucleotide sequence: TGTGCCAGCAGTTACCCGACAAATGGCTACACCTTC. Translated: CASSYPTNGYTF. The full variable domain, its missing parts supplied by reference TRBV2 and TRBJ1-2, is EPEVTQTPSHQVTQMGQEVILRCVPISNHLYFYWYRQILGQKVEFLVSFYNNEISEKSEIFDDQFSVERPDGSNFTLKIRSTKLEDSAMYFCASSYPTNGYTFGSGTRLTVV.

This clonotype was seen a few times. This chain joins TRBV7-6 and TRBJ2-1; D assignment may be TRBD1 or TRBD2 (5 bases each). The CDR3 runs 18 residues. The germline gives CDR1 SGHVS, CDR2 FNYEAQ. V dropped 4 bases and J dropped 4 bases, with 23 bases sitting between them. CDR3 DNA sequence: TGTGCCAGCAGCTCGCCGCCGGGAACAGGTCAACGATACAATGAGCAGTTCTTC. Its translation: CASSSPPGTGQRYNEQFF.

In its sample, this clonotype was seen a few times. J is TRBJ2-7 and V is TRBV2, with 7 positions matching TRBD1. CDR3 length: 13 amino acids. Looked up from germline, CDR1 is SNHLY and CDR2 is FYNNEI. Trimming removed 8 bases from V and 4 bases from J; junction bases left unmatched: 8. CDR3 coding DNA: TGTGCCAGCGACCAAGACAGGGTGTACGAGCAGTACTTC. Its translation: CASDQDRVYEQYF.